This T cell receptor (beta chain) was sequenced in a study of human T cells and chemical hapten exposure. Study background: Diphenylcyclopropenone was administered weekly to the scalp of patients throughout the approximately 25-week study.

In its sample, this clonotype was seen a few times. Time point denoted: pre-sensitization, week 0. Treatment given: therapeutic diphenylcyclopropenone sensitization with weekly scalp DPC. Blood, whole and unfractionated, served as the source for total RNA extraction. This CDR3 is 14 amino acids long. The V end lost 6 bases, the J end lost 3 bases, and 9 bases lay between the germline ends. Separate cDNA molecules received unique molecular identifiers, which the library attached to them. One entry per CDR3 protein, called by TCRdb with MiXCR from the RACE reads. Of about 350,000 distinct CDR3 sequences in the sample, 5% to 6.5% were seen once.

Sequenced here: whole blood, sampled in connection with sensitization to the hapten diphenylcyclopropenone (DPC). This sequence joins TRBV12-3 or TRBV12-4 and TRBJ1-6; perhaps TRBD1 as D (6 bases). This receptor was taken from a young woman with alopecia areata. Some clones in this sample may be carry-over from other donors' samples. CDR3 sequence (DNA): TGTGCCAGCAGGCAGGGACACTATAATTCACCCCTCCACTTT. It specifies CASRQGHYNSPLHF.